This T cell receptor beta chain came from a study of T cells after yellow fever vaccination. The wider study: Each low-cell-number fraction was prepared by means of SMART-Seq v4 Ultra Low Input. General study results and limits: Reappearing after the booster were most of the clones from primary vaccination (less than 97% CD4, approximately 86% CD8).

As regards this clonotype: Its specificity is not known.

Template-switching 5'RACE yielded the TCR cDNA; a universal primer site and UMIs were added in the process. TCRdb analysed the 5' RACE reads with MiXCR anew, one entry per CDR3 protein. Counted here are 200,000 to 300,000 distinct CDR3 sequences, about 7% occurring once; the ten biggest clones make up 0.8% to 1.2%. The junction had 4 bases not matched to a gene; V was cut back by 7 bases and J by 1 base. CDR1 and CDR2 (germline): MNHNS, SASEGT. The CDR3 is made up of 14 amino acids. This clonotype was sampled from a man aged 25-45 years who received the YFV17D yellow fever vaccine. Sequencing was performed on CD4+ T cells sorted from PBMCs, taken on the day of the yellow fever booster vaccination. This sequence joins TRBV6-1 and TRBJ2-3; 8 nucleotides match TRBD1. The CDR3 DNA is TGTGCCAGCACCCGGACAGGGCGCACAGATACGCAGTATTTT. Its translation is CASTRTGRTDTQYF.